A single sample is the source of the 30 T cell receptor beta chains below, sequenced in a study of T-cell reconstitution after alpha-beta-depleted transplantation in children. This sample's TCRbeta library carried unique molecular identifier barcodes. TCRdb called the PCR reads again in MiXCR, with one record for every CDR3 protein. The sample records more than 60,000 distinct CDR3 sequences, just under 7.5% being singletons. The source material was PBMCs from the stem cell graft donor, sampled from the stem cell graft. These TCRs come from a human donor who donated a stem cell graft to a child with acute lymphoblastic leukemia.

This clonotype was detected ten times or more. This chain uses TRBV15 with TRBJ2-1; D possibly matches TRBD1 or TRBD2 (5 bases each). V shed 4 bases and J shed 8 bases, with 18 bases lying between them. Germline V CDR1 and CDR2: LNHNV, YYDKDF (reference sequence). The CDR3 spans 15 residues. CDR3 in amino acids: CATSIRDQEFDEQFF. The CDR3 DNA reads as TGTGCCACCAGCATACGGGACCAAGAGTTTGATGAGCAGTTCTTC.

This clonotype was seen ten or more times. This chain links TRBV27 with TRBJ2-7; weak D call: TRBD1 (5 bases). This CDR3 contains 13 residues. Trimming shortened V by 5 bases and J by 2 bases, and 10 bases separated the two germline ends. Germline V gene sequence: CDR1 MNHEY, CDR2 SMNVEV (reference sequence). The CDR3 region has the DNA TGTGCCAGCAGTATGACAGTTACCTACGAGCAGTACTTC. It translates to CASSMTVTYEQYF.

This clonotype showed up many times. The chain employs TRBV20-1 and TRBJ2-5, with D maybe TRBD1 (6 bases). Germline values: CDR1 DFQATT, CDR2 SNEGSKA (reference sequence). The CDR3 runs to 12 residues. V was pared by 6 bases and J by 4 bases, with 12 bases between. The CDR3 DNA follows: TGCAGTGCAGCCCTACAGGGAGAGACCCAGTACTTC. Translation gives CSAALQGETQYF.

This chain connects TRBV29-1 to TRBJ2-3; 11 bases map to TRBD2. V trimming: 0 bases; J trimming: 3 bases; junction bases outside the gene matches: 2. The CDR3 loop spans 15 amino acids. Germline CDR1 SQVTM, CDR2 ANQGSEA. The chain's CDR3 is CSVEESSGRTDTQYF. In nucleotides, the CDR3 is TGCAGCGTTGAAGAGTCTAGCGGGAGGACAGATACGCAGTATTTT.

Ten or more counts support this clonotype. The gene calls are TRBV6-5 and TRBJ1-1, with D tentatively TRBD1 (5 bases). Germline-derived CDR1 and CDR2 are MNHEY and SVGAGI. V was shortened by 6 bases and J by 2 bases, with 19 bases between the two germline ends. The CDR3 covers 16 residues. The chain's CDR3 is CASSGPRGRTNTEAFF. CDR3 bases: TGTGCCAGCAGCGGGCCCCGGGGCAGAACCAACACTGAAGCTTTCTTT.

This clonotype was observed a handful of times. The chain couples TRBV13 to TRBJ2-1, with TRBD2 matching over 13 bases. The germline V gene has CDR1 PRHDT and CDR2 FYEKMQ (reference sequence). The J segment lost 9 bases and the V segment lost 5 bases, leaving 7 bases of the junction unmatched. The CDR3 totals 15 residues. The CDR3 nucleotides are TGTGCCAGCAGCCCCTCGGGACTAGCGGGACGTGAGCAGTTCTTC. This sequence encodes CASSPSGLAGREQFF.

The table lists this clonotype with a few counts. This chain links TRBV19 with TRBJ2-6; D perhaps matches TRBD2 (6 bases). The ends were cut back, 6 bases at V and 0 bases at J, with 15 bases in the middle. This CDR3 contains 17 residues. Germline V gene sequence: CDR1 LNHDA, CDR2 SQIVND (reference sequence). CDR3 nucleotides: TGTGCCAGTAGAAGTGGTGGAGGGAACTCTGGGGCCAACGTCCTGACTTTC. Its translation is CASRSGGGNSGANVLTF.

This chain uses TRBV6-5 with TRBJ1-1; 9 bases fit TRBD1. V lost 4 bases to trimming and J lost 4 bases; unmatched junction nucleotides: 1. The CDR3 is made up of 13 amino acids. Per germline, CDR1 MNHEY and CDR2 SVGAGI. CDR3 residues: CASSLQGATEAFF. For the CDR3, the DNA is TGTGCCAGCAGTTTACAGGGGGCCACTGAAGCTTTCTTT.

In this sample, this clonotype turned up many times. The chain has TRBV12-3 or TRBV12-4 and TRBJ1-5; 9 nucleotides match TRBD1. The CDR3 runs 15 residues. Trimming cost V 6 bases and J 10 bases; bases outside gene matches: 13. For the CDR3, the DNA is TGTGCCAGCAGCCTCCGGGTGGACAGGGGAGTTCCCCAGCATTTT. Residues: CASSLRVDRGVPQHF.

The chain recombines TRBV27 with TRBJ2-1; the D gene is possibly TRBD2 (7 bases). The CDR3 consists of 13 residues. The V and J ends lost 7 bases and 8 bases respectively, with 15 bases between them. Germline assignment: CDR1 MNHEY and CDR2 SMNVEV (reference sequence). The CDR3 DNA sequence: TGTGCCAGCATGGGCGGGGGCGGCTATGAGCAGTTCTTC. This codes for CASMGGGGYEQFF.

The chain has TRBV4-2 and TRBJ1-4, with D possibly being TRBD1 (6 bases). The CDR3 spans 15 residues. Germline CDR1 is LGHNA and CDR2 is YNFKEQ. Trimming shortened V by 4 bases and J by 6 bases, and 15 bases separated the two germline ends. The CDR3 loop reads CASSPAGGAYEKLFF. The DNA of the CDR3 is TGTGCCAGCAGCCCCGCCGGGGGGGCGTATGAAAAACTGTTTTTT.

The table lists this clonotype with many counts. The chain employs TRBV20-1 and TRBJ2-7, with D possibly matching TRBD2 (5 bases). Germline CDR1 is DFQATT and CDR2 is SNEGSKA (reference sequence). The CDR3 is 14 residues long. V lost 4 bases to trimming and J lost 0 bases, with 13 bases between them. CDR3 coding DNA: TGCAGTGCTAACGGGAACACCGGCTCCTACGAGCAGTACTTC. Translated, it gives CSANGNTGSYEQYF.

The chain joins TRBV7-9 to TRBJ2-7; no clear D gene. V was shortened by 5 bases and J by 3 bases, with 8 bases between the two germline ends. Germline CDR1 is SEHNR and CDR2 is FQNEAQ (reference sequence). The CDR3 has 12 residues. The CDR3 nucleotides are TGTGCCAGCAGCCGATACAACTACGAGCAGTACTTC. This sequence encodes CASSRYNYEQYF. The complete variable domain, with remaining parts taken from reference TRBV7-9 and TRBJ2-7, reads DTGVSQNPRHKITKRGQNVTFRCDPISEHNRLYWYRQTLGQGPEFLTYFQNEAQLEKSRLLSDRFSAERPKGSFSTLEIQRTEQGDSAMYLCASSRYNYEQYFGPGTRLTVT.

The sample holds many counts of this clonotype. V and J are TRBV6-1 and TRBJ2-7; D ambiguous. Trimming stripped 2 bases from V and 3 bases from J, with 20 bases between. Per the germline V gene, CDR1 is MNHNS and CDR2 is SASEGT. The CDR3 totals 17 residues. CDR3 nucleotides: TGTGCCAGCAGTGAACTCGGTTGGAGCGACGCGTACTACGAGCAGTACTTC. It yields the protein CASSELGWSDAYYEQYF.

At least ten counts were recorded for this clonotype. The rearrangement uses TRBV6-2 or TRBV6-3 and TRBJ2-1, with 7 bases that match TRBD2. The trim removed 6 bases at V and 4 bases at J, leaving 9 bases unmatched. This CDR3 comprises 15 residues. The germline V gene encodes CDR1 MNHEY and CDR2 SVGEGT. The chain's CDR3 is CASSHSGDPYNEQFF. CDR3 bases: TGTGCCAGCAGCCACAGCGGGGACCCTTACAATGAGCAGTTCTTC.

This clonotype came up many times. The chain carries TRBV5-1 and TRBJ1-1; no clear D gene. The germline V and J ends were trimmed by 2 bases and 1 base, with 6 bases remaining between them. CDR3 length equals 13 residues. The germline V gene has CDR1 SGHRS and CDR2 YFSETQ. The CDR3 loop reads CASSFSGNTEAFF. Written as DNA, the CDR3 is TGCGCCAGCAGCTTTTCAGGGAACACTGAAGCTTTCTTT. Full variable domain (remainder filled in from reference TRBV5-1 and TRBJ1-1): KAGVTQTPRYLIKTRGQQVTLSCSPISGHRSVSWYQQTPGQGLQFLFEYFSETQRNKGNFPGRFSGRQFSNSRSEMNVSTLELGDSALYLCASSFSGNTEAFFGQGTRLTVV.

This clonotype was seen repeatedly, ten times or more. This chain connects TRBV28 to TRBJ1-1; no definite D call. V lost 2 bases and J lost 4, with 8 bases in between. This CDR3 is 13 amino acids long. The germline gives CDR1 MDHEN, CDR2 SYDVKM. CDR3 in DNA: TGTGCCAGCAGTTTAAGCCCGATCACTGAAGCTTTCTTT. Amino acid sequence: CASSLSPITEAFF.

This clonotype was recorded at least ten times. This sequence joins TRBV6-5 and TRBJ2-7; TRBD1 agrees at 8 bases. Germline-derived CDR1 and CDR2 are MNHEY and SVGAGI. The V gene end was trimmed by 5 bases and the J gene end by 0 bases; junction bases not matched to a gene: 3. The CDR3 spans 14 residues. DNA for the CDR3: TGTGCCAGCAGTAGGGACAGGACCTCCTACGAGCAGTACTTC. Translated, it gives CASSRDRTSYEQYF.

The sample holds many counts of this clonotype. The chain is built from TRBV6-2 or TRBV6-3 and TRBJ1-1; D unclear. V lost 7 bases, J lost 1 base, and 7 bases lay in between. Looked up from germline, CDR1 is MNHEY and CDR2 is SVGEGT. This CDR3 spans 12 amino acids. CDR3 loop: CASNGGNTEAFF. In nucleotides, the CDR3 is TGTGCCAGCAATGGAGGGAACACTGAAGCTTTCTTT.

The table lists this clonotype with many counts. This chain uses TRBV7-6 with TRBJ2-3; no clear D gene. This CDR3 spans 12 amino acids. V was cut by 6 bases and J by 7 bases, with 11 bases left in between. Germline loops: CDR1 SGHVS, CDR2 FNYEAQ. The CDR3 spells CASSSLANTQYF. The CDR3 nucleotides are TGTGCCAGCAGTTCCCTGGCGAATACGCAGTATTTT.

This clonotype was detected many times. This chain connects TRBV20-1 to TRBJ2-5; D is undetermined. Trimming cost V 0 bases and J 2 bases, with 10 bases left between them. Germline V gene sequence: CDR1 DFQATT, CDR2 SNEGSKA (reference sequence). This CDR3 has 14 residues. In DNA, the CDR3 is TGCAGTGCTAGAGAAGTCCAGAGACAAGAGACCCAGTACTTC. Encoded protein: CSAREVQRQETQYF.

In its sample, this clonotype was seen many times. The chain carries TRBV14 and TRBJ2-7; D uncertain. This CDR3 contains 12 residues. Germline values: CDR1 SGHDN, CDR2 FVKESK. V lost 1 base to trimming and J lost 3 bases, with 4 bases between them. CDR3 sequence: CASSQANYEQYF. CDR3 nucleotides: TGTGCCAGCAGCCAAGCGAACTACGAGCAGTACTTC.

The chain has TRBV4-1 and TRBJ2-1; tentatively, D is TRBD1 (6 bases). Germline-derived CDR1 and CDR2 are MGHRA and YSYEKL. Trimming left V 4 bases short and J 2 bases short, with 9 bases between. This CDR3 has 14 amino acids. As DNA, the CDR3 is TGCGCCAGCAGCCCAGGGACAACCTACAATGAGCAGTTCTTC. Amino acids: CASSPGTTYNEQFF.

This clonotype was counted ten times or more. The genes are TRBV9 and TRBJ1-1; 9 bases are shared with TRBD1. The germline V gene has CDR1 SGDLS and CDR2 YYNGEE. This CDR3 comprises 16 residues. V was clipped by 0 bases and J by 2 bases; unmatched bases: 5. The CDR3 protein is CASSVVTGGVNTEAFF. CDR3 in DNA: TGTGCCAGCAGCGTAGTAACAGGGGGCGTTAACACTGAAGCTTTCTTT.

This clonotype has a count of ten or more. The chain links TRBV5-1 to TRBJ2-4; D is tentatively TRBD1 or TRBD2 (7 bases each). V dropped 2 bases and J dropped 6 bases, with 15 bases sitting between them. CDR1 SGHRS and CDR2 YFSETQ come from the germline V gene. This CDR3 has 15 amino acids. This CDR3 reads CASSFNTGEGNIQYF. The CDR3 nucleotides read TGCGCCAGCAGCTTTAATACAGGGGAGGGAAACATTCAGTACTTC.

This clonotype was counted a single time. The chain links TRBV5-6 to TRBJ1-4; 12 bases agree with TRBD1. V dropped 2 bases and J dropped 8; count of bases not matched to a gene: 4. This CDR3 spans 15 amino acids. Germline values: CDR1 SGHDT, CDR2 YYEEEE. CDR3 amino acids: CASSLGTGGGEKLFF. The CDR3, as DNA: TGTGCCAGCAGCTTAGGGACAGGGGGCGGCGAAAAACTGTTTTTT.

This clonotype was recorded at least ten times. This chain joins TRBV20-1 and TRBJ2-7; 7 nucleotides line up with TRBD1. The CDR3 loop spans 13 amino acids. With V trimmed by 3 bases and J by 3 bases, 5 bases remained unmatched. Germline V CDR1 and CDR2: DFQATT, SNEGSKA (reference sequence). The CDR3 nucleotides read TGCAGTGCTAGTGCCGACAGGGACTACGAGCAGTACTTC. Encoded protein: CSASADRDYEQYF.

This clonotype was recorded a few times. This chain links TRBV29-1 with TRBJ1-1; D not certain. Germline values: CDR1 SQVTM, CDR2 ANQGSEA. This CDR3 is 13 amino acids long. V was cut by 6 bases and J by 0 bases, with 11 bases left in between. The chain's CDR3 is CSVQQTMNTEAFF. CDR3 DNA sequence: TGCAGCGTCCAACAGACCATGAACACTGAAGCTTTCTTT.

The gene calls are TRBV19 and TRBJ1-1, with a possible D match to TRBD1 (5 bases). Germline V gene data show CDR1 as LNHDA and CDR2 as SQIVND (reference sequence). With 10 bases removed from V and 0 bases from J, the gap between germline ends came to 15 bases. The CDR3 loop spans 14 amino acids. The DNA for the CDR3 is TGTGCCAACAGTATAGCAGGGTTGAACACTGAAGCTTTCTTT. Amino acid sequence: CANSIAGLNTEAFF.

The chain couples TRBV5-1 to TRBJ2-7; 13 bases map to TRBD2. Germline lookup yields CDR1 SGHRS and CDR2 YFSETQ. V was clipped by 1 base and J by 7 bases; unmatched bases: 5. The CDR3 spans 15 residues. Written as DNA, the CDR3 is TGCGCCAGCAGCTTGCGGGGGACTAGCGGGGATGAGCAGTACTTC. Amino acid sequence: CASSLRGTSGDEQYF.